This T cell receptor (beta chain) was retrieved from a study of shared clonotypes between healthy human individuals (TCRdb year 2020). Regarding the research as a whole: The cohort comprised two women and three men aged 18 to 49 years. To estimate repertoire size and how much clonotypes are shared between individuals, the study performed deep sequencing of blood TCR repertoires from about 5 healthy adults. Per donor, leukapheresis produced somewhere between about 0.94 and 10 billion PBMCs. Libraries were prepared and TCR repertoires were sequenced by different laboratories using diverse techniques, in order to increase sequencing depth and limit assay-specific biases. Per donor, three plates each were used for CD4 naive and CD4 memory, two for CD8 naive, and one for CD8 memory. Paper-wide results and their limitations: When a handful of donors were compared, the shared fraction of clonotypes was about 5% for naive CD4, 3.5% for naive CD8, 2.3% for memory CD4, and 0.3% to 0.5% for memory CD8. Compared with non-shared clonotypes, the clonotypes found in all four sorted-subset donors had higher generation probabilities. Pairwise subsampling led to the expectation that sequencing depth would affect the degree of clonotype sharing among donors. Because the study included only a small number of donors, the genetic and exposure-history diversity represented was limited. Even with the large sequencing depth, rarefaction of the sorted-subset datasets indicated that sequencing was incomplete. Larger estimated clonotype richness was generally found for naive subsets than for memory subsets. Sampling was restricted to blood, and TCR repertoires in tissue are likely to differ from TCR repertoires in blood.

V loses 1 base, J loses 5 bases, and the germline ends lie 12 bases apart. The CDR3 contains 14 residues, cysteine and phenylalanine counted. Just CDR3 DNA is preserved here, 42 bases in frame from base 1. CDR1 is given as SGHNT and CDR2 as YENEEA, both from the germline V gene. To note about this clone: Its antigen remains unidentified. No base quality values were provided; no much bigger clone lies one nucleotide off.

TCR CDR3 regions were amplified from genomic DNA by multiplex PCR using the deep immunoSEQ assay. Extracted genomic DNA from each cell subset was spread evenly across all wells of several immunoSEQ 96-well plates, with each plate serving as a replicate. For sorted subsets, each replicate PCR was loaded with about 0.2 ug genomic DNA, equivalent to some 27,000 T cell genomes. Purified libraries were measured with a Qubit 3.0 fluorometer, size-checked on a Bioanalyzer 2100, and measured again with the KAPA Library Quantification kit. Every immunoSEQ 96-well plate was sequenced on a dedicated single-read 150-cycle Illumina NextSeq 550 flow cell. Per the authors' processing: Because the immunoSEQ output held only junctional sequences and lacked quality scores, the filtering could not match the filtering applied to full-length reads. To assign V/J genes and CDR3, sequences were annotated using PyIR, a Python wrapper for IgBLAST v1.9, with IMGT germline references. Reads were filtered out if the reads had weak V/J assignments (E-value above 1e-6), no CDR3, stop codons, out-of-frame junctions, or ambiguous translated residues. V3J clonotypes were defined as sequences sharing an identical inferred V gene, J gene, and CDR3 amino acid sequence. Percentage overlap between repertoires was computed as shared unique clonotypes divided by the size of the smaller repertoire. Richness of each repertoire was evaluated using RTK rarefaction, the Chao1 estimator, and Recon v2.1 estimates of unobserved clonotypes. Generation probabilities were computed with OLGA for all TCRbeta clonotypes obtained by the gDNA method from four donors. TCRdb carries this immuneACCESS record with in-frame sequences only. Its versions omit some clonotypes, under half of them owing to an unresolved V gene in the studies checked, with the rest unexplained. Clone size and V and J calls were adopted from that table, with D and trimming inferred from the DNA. The sample yields roughly 650,000 clones; less than 98% were counted once. The ten largest clones capture approximately 0.057% of the sample.

Donors were healthy HIV-negative adults with no recently reported acute infections or vaccinations. All donors were Caucasian adults living in Nashville, Tennessee, USA. CD4+ T cells were enriched by magnetic negative selection; naive cells were then positively selected on CD45RA, and the negative fraction formed the memory subset. Blood was collected by leukapheresis, and PBMCs were isolated by Ficoll-Histopaque density gradient centrifugation and then cryopreserved in liquid nitrogen vapor phase. Purity and quantity of every magnetically sorted T cell population were checked by analytical flow cytometry. Each sorted fraction had its genomic DNA isolated and then quantified by UV absorbance on a Nanodrop 2000c.

Sequencing was carried out using naive CD4+ T cells sorted from blood. The intended sense of this specimen's cell subset or site label: CD45RA+ positively selected. The chain was built from TRBV11-3 and TRBJ2-7; the D segment could be TRBD1, given 6 matching bases. This clonotype was obtained from a woman between 25 and 40 years old in good health. The CDR3 sequence is CASSLGRGVNEQYF. The nucleotide sequence is given as TGTGCCAGCAGCTTAGGCAGGGGAGTTAACGAGCAGTACTTC.